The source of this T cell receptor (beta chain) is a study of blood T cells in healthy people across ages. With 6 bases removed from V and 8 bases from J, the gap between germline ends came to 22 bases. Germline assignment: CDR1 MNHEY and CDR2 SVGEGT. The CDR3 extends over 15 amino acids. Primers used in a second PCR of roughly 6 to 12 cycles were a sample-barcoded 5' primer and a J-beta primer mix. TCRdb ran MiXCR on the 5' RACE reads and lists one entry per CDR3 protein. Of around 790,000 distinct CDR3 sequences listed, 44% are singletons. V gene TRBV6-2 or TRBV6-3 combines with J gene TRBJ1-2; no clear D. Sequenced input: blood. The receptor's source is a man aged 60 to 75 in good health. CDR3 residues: CASRRDSTVSSGYTF. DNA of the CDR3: TGTGCCAGCAGAAGAGACTCCACCGTGAGTTCGGGCTACACCTTC.